Presented here are 15 T cell receptor beta chains from one specimen sequenced in a study of response to subunit inactivated influenza vaccine. TCRdb called the RT-PCR reads again in MiXCR, with one record for every CDR3 protein. The table records fewer than 600,000 distinct CDR3 sequences, roughly 7.6% of them present only once. Here the sequenced sample was PBMCs from blood, taken roughly 24 months after vaccination. These receptors were taken from a man aged 50 to 75 who received an inactivated influenza vaccine.

This clonotype was found many times. The chain is built from TRBV2 and TRBJ2-3, with no clear D. V was trimmed by 3 bases and J by 3 bases, leaving 16 bases between them. The germline V gene has CDR1 SNHLY and CDR2 FYNNEI. This CDR3 comprises 16 residues. The CDR3 DNA reads TGTGCCAGCAGTGACACTCCCCCCTTTGCGACAGATACGCAGTATTTT. Translated, it gives CASSDTPPFATDTQYF.

This clonotype was found many times. This chain connects TRBV15 to TRBJ1-6; D is undetermined. Germline CDR1 LNHNV, CDR2 YYDKDF (reference sequence). The CDR3 length is 13 residues. Between the trimmed V and J ends, which lost 0 bases and 9 bases, there was a span of 6 bases. The CDR3, as DNA: TGTGCCACCAGCAGAGATATGATTTCACCCCTCCACTTT. Translated: CATSRDMISPLHF.

In DNA, the CDR3 is TGCAGTGCCGTCGGGACAGGGCAAGAAAAACTGTTTTTT. This gives the protein CSAVGTGQEKLFF. The V and J genes are TRBV20-1 and TRBJ1-4; 9 bases line up with TRBD1. Germline V gene sequence: CDR1 DFQATT, CDR2 SNEGSKA (reference sequence). This CDR3 comprises 13 residues. V lost 6 bases, J lost 8 bases, and 7 bases stayed unmatched.

This clonotype was recorded at least ten times. This rearrangement joins TRBV4-3 to TRBJ1-1; 8 nucleotides agree with TRBD1. The germline gives CDR1 LGHNA, CDR2 YSLEER. Germline trimming cut 0 bases from V and 1 base from J; bases unmatched to any gene: 1. The CDR3 is 15 residues long. In DNA, the CDR3 is TGCGCCAGCAGCCAAGAAGGACAGGGGAACACTGAAGCTTTCTTT. It is translated as CASSQEGQGNTEAFF.

This clonotype has more than one count but fewer than ten. The chain links TRBV12-3 or TRBV12-4 to TRBJ1-5, with a possible D match to TRBD1 (6 bases). CDR3 size: 16 residues. Trimming stripped 1 base from V and 0 bases from J, with 10 bases between. The CDR3 sequence: CASSLGAGVSNQPQHF. The CDR3 bases are TGTGCCAGCAGTTTAGGAGCAGGGGTTAGCAATCAGCCCCAGCATTTT.

In its sample, this clonotype was seen many times. Germline is not matched at one junction end, which may reflect a read error. V is TRBV7-2 and J is TRBJ1-2; the match to TRBD1 covers 12 bases. The CDR3 totals 13 residues. Germline loops: CDR1 SGHTA, CDR2 FQGNSA. CDR3 amino acids: CASSLAGTGGFTF. The CDR3 DNA is TGTGCCAGCAGCTTAGCCGGGACAGGGGGCTTCACCTTC.

This chain uses TRBV4-3 with TRBJ1-5, with no clear D. This CDR3 has 13 amino acids. Germline CDR1 is LGHNA and CDR2 is YSLEER. Trimming took off 0 bases at V and 6 bases at J, with 6 bases between the two ends. The CDR3 sequence: CASSQDRFQPQHF. CDR3 nucleotides: TGCGCCAGCAGCCAAGATCGTTTTCAGCCCCAGCATTTT.

The J gene is TRBJ2-1, the V gene TRBV19; 12 bases line up with TRBD2. The CDR3 spans 15 residues. V dropped 7 bases and J dropped 4; count of bases not matched to a gene: 5. Germline V gives CDR1 LNHDA, CDR2 SQIVND (reference sequence). Here the CDR3 reads CASTILAGGYNEQFF. The CDR3, as DNA: TGTGCCAGTACCATCCTAGCGGGAGGGTACAATGAGCAGTTCTTC.

At least ten counts were recorded for this clonotype. This chain connects TRBV5-4 to TRBJ2-1; tentatively, D is TRBD2 (6 bases). V was shortened by 0 bases and J by 0 bases, with 19 bases between the two germline ends. The length of the CDR3 is 19 residues. Germline V CDR1 and CDR2: SGHNT, YYREEE (reference sequence). The CDR3 coding sequence is TGTGCCAGCAGCTTGGACCCCCTAGCGTCCATGAGCTCCTACAATGAGCAGTTCTTC. It translates to CASSLDPLASMSSYNEQFF.

This clonotype occurred many times. The rearrangement joins TRBV5-1 to TRBJ2-1, with D possibly TRBD1 on 5 matching bases. CDR3 size: 15 residues. The V end was cut by 3 bases, the J end by 0 bases, with 10 bases between. Germline CDR1 is SGHRS and CDR2 is YFSETQ. CDR3 protein: CASSYQGSSYNEQFF. In DNA form, the CDR3 reads TGCGCCAGCAGCTACCAGGGAAGCTCCTACAATGAGCAGTTCTTC.

The rearrangement links TRBV20-1 to TRBJ2-3; unclear D gene. Trimming removed 7 bases at V and 6 bases at J, with 17 bases between. This CDR3 has 13 amino acids. In germline, CDR1 is DFQATT, CDR2 SNEGSKA (reference sequence). CDR3 sequence: CSGARVSSDTQYF. DNA of the CDR3: TGCAGTGGGGCTCGGGTCAGCTCTGATACGCAGTATTTT.

This chain uses TRBV2 with TRBJ2-3, with 11 bases matching TRBD2. Germline CDR1 and CDR2: SNHLY and FYNNEI. The CDR3 loop spans 14 amino acids. V gave up 2 bases and J gave up 7 bases; unmatched junction bases: 2. The CDR3 reads CASSERLAGNTQYF. In nucleotides, the CDR3 is TGTGCCAGCAGTGAACGACTAGCGGGAAATACGCAGTATTTT.

This clonotype has a handful of counts. The V and J genes are TRBV4-2 and TRBJ2-1, with 9 nucleotides matching TRBD2. J gave up 9 bases and V 3 bases, and 9 bases lay outside the gene matches. CDR1 and CDR2 from the germline V gene are LGHNA and YNFKEQ. CDR3 size: 15 residues. The CDR3 reads CASSQIAGEVREQFF. As DNA, the CDR3 is TGTGCCAGCAGCCAGATAGCGGGGGAGGTTCGTGAGCAGTTCTTC.

This clonotype was seen ten or more times. The chain carries TRBV20-1 and TRBJ2-3; D remains unclear. Germline assignment: CDR1 DFQATT and CDR2 SNEGSKA (reference sequence). The V end lost 5 bases, the J end lost 3 bases, and 3 bases lay between the germline ends. This CDR3 has 10 amino acids. The DNA for the CDR3 is TGCAGTGCTTTTACAGATACGCAGTATTTT. Translation gives CSAFTDTQYF.

V is TRBV11-2 and J is TRBJ1-1; D might be TRBD1 (5 bases). The CDR3 contains 16 residues. Trimming removed 7 bases from V and 0 bases from J, with 18 bases in between. CDR1 and CDR2 (germline): SGHAT, FQNNGV. In DNA, the CDR3 is TGTGCCAGCAACGTATTTGGGGGTCTGCTGAACACTGAAGCTTTCTTT. Encoded protein: CASNVFGGLLNTEAFF.